The clone carrying this TCR beta chain was observed a few times. Its antigen is unidentified. This record belongs to a study of memory CD4+ T cells and cytomegalovirus serostatus. Study summary: Donors were healthy Belgian adults, under 10 CMV seropositive and about 24 seronegative. Findings and limits, study-wide: Of 150 to 200 reported CMV TCRbeta sequences, 60 to 85 were found in memory CD4+ repertoires.

Here immunoSEQ multiplex PCR was the method, and the copy in TCRdb shows in-frame clones only, minus some. The sample comprises over 35,000 clones, about 73% of which are singletons, and approximately 0.97% rests with the top ten. The junction had 5 bases not matched to a gene; V was cut back by 6 bases and J by 4 bases. CDR1 and CDR2 (germline): MNHNY, SVGAGI (reference sequence). The CDR3 extends over 14 amino acids. The sort gate was single viable CD3+CD4+CD8-CD45RO+ cells for memory CD4+ T cells. The sample was memory CD4+ T cells from blood. The chain couples TRBV6-6 to TRBJ2-7; 11 bases map to TRBD2. The TCR originated in an adult in good health and CMV-seronegative. The CDR3 nucleotides read TGTGCCAGCAGGCCGACTAGCGGGAAATACGAGCAGTACTTC. Amino acid sequence: CASRPTSGKYEQYF.